Each of the 22 T cell receptor beta chains below was sequenced from the same sample in a study of neurological immune-mediated disorders. TCRdb recomputed calls from the 5' RACE reads with MiXCR, one row per CDR3 protein. The sample lists about 82,000 distinct CDR3 sequences, 2.5% to 3% seen once, with 0.9% to 1.4% in the top ten. The sequenced material came from PBMCs. The receptors here all came from a woman in her 30s with multiple sclerosis.

This clonotype was observed a single time. This chain connects TRBV30 to TRBJ1-1, with TRBD1 as a possible D gene (6 bases). The CDR3 totals 13 residues. V lost 4 bases and J 0 bases, leaving 9 bases between the germline ends. Germline assignment: CDR1 GTSNPN and CDR2 SVGIG (reference sequence). CDR3 DNA: TGTGCCTGGAACAGGGATATGAACACTGAAGCTTTCTTT. Protein product: CAWNRDMNTEAFF.

This clonotype was seen at least ten times. The chain uses TRBV10-3 and TRBJ2-1, with D tentatively TRBD1 or TRBD2 (7 bases each). This CDR3 spans 20 amino acids. Trimming pared 4 bases from V and 2 bases from J, leaving 27 bases between. In germline, CDR1 is ENHRY, CDR2 SYGVKD. In DNA form, the CDR3 reads TGTGCCATCAGTGGCCGAGGGGGCGGCCAGGCGGGAGAGGCCTACAATGAGCAGTTCTTC. It yields the protein CAISGRGGGQAGEAYNEQFF.

This clonotype was counted at least ten times. The chain employs TRBV27 and TRBJ2-2; D is possibly TRBD1 (5 bases). With 2 bases removed from V and 6 bases from J, the gap between germline ends came to 16 bases. In germline, CDR1 is MNHEY, CDR2 SMNVEV (reference sequence). The CDR3 has 16 amino acids. The CDR3, as DNA: TGTGCCAGCAGTTTAAGGGCAGGGCCCACGGCCGGGGAGCTGTTTTTT. Its translation is CASSLRAGPTAGELFF.

This clonotype was seen repeatedly, ten times or more. The chain links TRBV19 to TRBJ1-5; 8 bases fit TRBD1. V shed 3 bases and J 7 bases; nucleotides not matched to a gene: 8. CDR3 length: 15 amino acids. Germline loops: CDR1 LNHDA, CDR2 SQIVND (reference sequence). This CDR3 reads CASSISDRGFQPQHF. CDR3 DNA: TGTGCCAGTAGTATCTCCGACAGGGGTTTCCAGCCCCAGCATTTT. Together with reference TRBV19 and TRBJ1-5, the CDR3 gives the full variable domain: DGGITQSPKYLFRKEGQNVTLSCEQNLNHDAMYWYRQDPGQGLRLIYYSQIVNDFQKGDIAEGYSVSREKKESFPLTVTSAQKNPTAFYLCASSISDRGFQPQHFGDGTRLSIL.

This clonotype was observed at least ten times. This chain joins TRBV20-1 and TRBJ1-2; TRBD1 is a possible D gene (6 bases). The CDR3 has 14 amino acids. V was shortened by 1 base and J by 4 bases, with 13 bases between the two germline ends. Germline loops: CDR1 DFQATT, CDR2 SNEGSKA (reference sequence). The CDR3 coding sequence is TGCAGTGCTAGAGCCGCGACAGGCCTCTATGGCTACACCTTC. Protein sequence: CSARAATGLYGYTF.

This clonotype was detected only a few times. This chain joins TRBV7-2 and TRBJ2-5; D is perhaps TRBD2 (5 bases). Trimming shortened V by 6 bases and J by 6 bases, and 17 bases separated the two germline ends. The V gene's germline CDR1 is SGHTA and CDR2 FQGNSA. This CDR3 is built from 14 residues. DNA for the CDR3: TGTGCCAGCAGGGCTTTCCGGGGTAGGCAGACCCAGTACTTC. The encoded protein is CASRAFRGRQTQYF.

This clonotype was detected ten times or more. This chain connects TRBV6-1 to TRBJ1-1; D is undetermined. This CDR3 comprises 13 residues. Trimming cost V 7 bases and J 1 base, with 10 bases left between them. Germline V gives CDR1 MNHNS, CDR2 SASEGT. The CDR3 loop reads CASTPNRNTEAFF. In DNA form, the CDR3 reads TGTGCCAGCACCCCGAACAGGAACACTGAAGCTTTCTTT.

This clonotype was counted ten times or more. The V and J genes are TRBV29-1 and TRBJ2-5; 7 bases match TRBD1. V trimming: 6 bases; J trimming: 4 bases; junction bases outside the gene matches: 8. This CDR3 spans 13 amino acids. Germline V gene lookup returns CDR1 SQVTM and CDR2 ANQGSEA. This CDR3 is CSVAKGASETQYF. The CDR3 DNA follows: TGCAGCGTCGCAAAGGGGGCCTCAGAGACCCAGTACTTC.

The rearrangement uses TRBV6-2 or TRBV6-3 and TRBJ1-2; tentative D call: TRBD1 (6 bases). This CDR3 is 14 amino acids long. Germline CDR1 MNHEY, CDR2 SVGEGT. With 2 bases removed from V and 2 bases from J, the gap between germline ends came to 9 bases. The CDR3 region has the DNA TGTGCCAGCAGTTACGGCAGGGGCAACTATGGCTACACCTTC. It codes for CASSYGRGNYGYTF.

This clonotype has at least ten counts. J is TRBJ2-7 and V is TRBV20-1; TRBD1 matches 11 bases. CDR3 length: 16 amino acids. The V segment lost 4 bases and the J segment 4 bases; nucleotides outside the gene matches: 12. Germline CDR1 and CDR2: DFQATT and SNEGSKA (reference sequence). The CDR3 bases are TGCAGTGCTACCAGAAGGAGGACAGGGGGCCGATACGAGCAGTACTTC. It codes for CSATRRRTGGRYEQYF.

The sample holds many counts of this clonotype. The chain uses TRBV6-5 and TRBJ2-1; either TRBD1 or TRBD2 may supply D (5 bases each). In germline, CDR1 is MNHEY, CDR2 SVGAGI. The CDR3 totals 16 residues. With 2 bases removed from V and 2 bases from J, the gap between germline ends came to 13 bases. The CDR3 loop is CASSYTTAVTYNEQFF. DNA of the CDR3: TGTGCCAGCAGTTACACGACAGCGGTCACCTACAATGAGCAGTTCTTC.

This clonotype appeared many times. The chain joins TRBV4-3 to TRBJ2-1; D is unclear. The CDR3 totals 14 residues. V lost 2 bases and J lost 8, with 13 bases in between. Germline V gene data show CDR1 as LGHNA and CDR2 as YSLEER. CDR3 in DNA: TGCGCCAGCAGCCAACGAAGTAGCATCGATGAGCAGTTCTTC. Translation: CASSQRSSIDEQFF.

This clonotype was recorded many times. The rearrangement links TRBV5-1 to TRBJ2-3; D gene unclear. The ends were cut back, 1 base at V and 6 bases at J, with 9 bases in the middle. The CDR3 has 13 residues. CDR1 and CDR2 (germline): SGHRS, YFSETQ. For the CDR3, the DNA is TGCGCCAGCAGCTTGTTCTTAGGGGATACGCAGTATTTT. Its translation: CASSLFLGDTQYF.

This clonotype was observed at least ten times. V usage is TRBV4-3 and J usage is TRBJ2-2, with TRBD2 as a possible D gene (6 bases). The ends were cut back, 3 bases at V and 6 bases at J, with 8 bases in the middle. CDR1 and CDR2 (germline): LGHNA, YSLEER. This CDR3 is 13 amino acids long. The CDR3 DNA reads as TGCGCCAGCAGCCAGGGGGGATCCGGGGAGCTGTTTTTT. Amino acid sequence: CASSQGGSGELFF.

The table lists this clonotype with many counts. The chain links TRBV6-5 to TRBJ1-4; TRBD1 aligns across 11 bases. Germline V gives CDR1 MNHEY, CDR2 SVGAGI. V trimming: 6 bases; J trimming: 8 bases; junction bases outside the gene matches: 5. There are 14 residues in the CDR3. This CDR3 is CASSRGQGEEKLFF. The CDR3 DNA follows: TGTGCCAGCAGCCGGGGACAGGGGGAAGAAAAACTGTTTTTT.

Many counts were recorded for this clonotype. The chain couples TRBV5-8 to TRBJ2-7; TRBD2 matches at 7 bases. Germline CDR1 SGHTS, CDR2 YDEGEE. J lost 2 bases, V lost 2 bases, and 4 bases had no gene match. CDR3 length: 14 amino acids. CDR3 nucleotides: TGTGCCAGCAGCTTTAGCGGGCCTCCCTACGAGCAGTACTTC. Protein sequence: CASSFSGPPYEQYF.

Turning to this clonotype: This could be a read error, since a much larger clone is one nucleotide away. The rearrangement uses TRBV4-3 and TRBJ2-1, with 8 bases identical to TRBD2. Germline loops: CDR1 LGHNA, CDR2 YSLEER. The V segment lost 3 bases and the J segment 7 bases; nucleotides outside the gene matches: 5. The CDR3 runs to 14 residues. The chain's CDR3 is CASSHGGVLNEQFF. Here the CDR3 DNA reads TGCGCCAGCAGCCACGGGGGGGTCCTGAATGAGCAGTTCTTC.

This clonotype was counted at least ten times. The V gene is TRBV12-3 or TRBV12-4, the J gene TRBJ2-2, with 10 bases aligning to TRBD2. Germline trimming cut 1 base from V and 7 bases from J; bases unmatched to any gene: 6. The CDR3 is 16 residues long. CDR3 loop: CASSLGLAGVVGELFF. The CDR3 DNA reads as TGTGCCAGCAGTTTAGGGCTAGCGGGAGTTGTCGGGGAGCTGTTTTTT.

This clonotype appeared many times. This chain links TRBV7-8 with TRBJ2-4; D might be TRBD1 (5 bases). The CDR3 length is 14 residues. V lost 3 bases and J lost 6, with 12 bases in between. Germline-derived CDR1 and CDR2 are SGHVS and FQNEAQ. CDR3 region: CASSLGRWGNIQYF. For the CDR3, the DNA is TGTGCCAGCAGCTTGGGGCGGTGGGGAAACATTCAGTACTTC.

This clonotype was observed many times. This chain connects TRBV5-5 to TRBJ2-1, with D uncertain. Germline lookup yields CDR1 SGHKS and CDR2 YYEKEE (reference sequence). Trimming stripped 7 bases from V and 5 bases from J, with 10 bases between. The CDR3 sequence is 12 residues long. The CDR3 sequence: CASSRVNNEQFF. The CDR3 DNA sequence: TGTGCCAGCTCCCGGGTCAACAATGAGCAGTTCTTC.

This clonotype came up many times. The J gene is TRBJ2-7, the V gene TRBV27; TRBD1 matches at 7 bases. This CDR3 spans 14 amino acids. The germline gives CDR1 MNHEY, CDR2 SMNVEV (reference sequence). Trimming at V came to 0 bases and at J to 2 bases, leaving 1 base not matched to a gene. In DNA, the CDR3 is TGTGCCAGCAGTTTATCAGGGGGCCCCTACGAGCAGTACTTC. This encodes CASSLSGGPYEQYF.

This clonotype was detected many times. The chain has TRBV28 and TRBJ2-1; 8 positions match TRBD2. The germline V gene encodes CDR1 MDHEN and CDR2 SYDVKM. With V trimmed by 6 bases and J by 3 bases, 4 bases remained unmatched. The CDR3 extends over 14 amino acids. The chain's CDR3 is CASSLAGRYNEQFF. The DNA of the CDR3 is TGTGCCAGCAGCCTAGCGGGTCGCTACAATGAGCAGTTCTTC.